This section outlines one T cell receptor (beta chain) sequence together with its context. Its antigen is not identified. The data were taken from a study of CD8+CD57+ T cells in acquired aplastic anemia. The overall study: Isolated CD4+ and CD8+ cells, once sorted, yielded DNA averaging about 3.2 ug.

Study-wide findings and caveats: Between the patient and control groups, CD8+ Simpson's diversity did not differ significantly.

Profiling that covered TCR beta VDJ and CDR3 relied on genomic DNA as its template. Each CDR3 protein gets one entry after TCRdb re-called the reads with MiXCR. The sample contains 150,000 to 160,000 distinct CDR3 sequences, roughly 49% of which appear only once. Trimming took off 4 bases at V and 7 bases at J, with 10 bases between the two ends. Germline CDR1 reads SGHTA; CDR2 reads FQGNSA. CDR3 size: 12 residues. The patients chosen for sequencing had shown expansion of CD8+CD57+ cells (detected by flow cytometry). Each patient carried a diagnosis of severe acquired aplastic anemia. The sequenced material came from sorted CD4+, CD8+, or CD8+CD57+ T cells (not recorded which) from PBMCs. This sequence originates from a human donor with aplastic anemia. The chain joins TRBV7-2 to TRBJ1-1; D is unresolved. The CDR3 region is CASSSYRGEAFF. CDR3 nucleotides: TGTGCCAGCAGCTCCTACCGTGGTGAAGCTTTCTTT.